What follows is one T cell receptor (beta chain) and its context. Mismatch with germline at one junction end may stem from a read error. Participants, about 18 to 95 years old, spanned around 25 US areas. Membership in each cohort depended on participant-reported clinical history. Symptom resolution, clearance, or two negative PCRs marked donors in Cohort 3 as recovered. Libraries were prepared by immunoSEQ multiplex PCR; TCRdb keeps only in-frame clonotypes and omits some of them. Seen here are about 190,000 clones, 65% to 85% observed once, and the top ten hold under 4%. This sample is part of a study of blood T cell repertoires in COVID-19. The CDR3 is made up of 14 amino acids. Germline V gene data show CDR1 as MNHEY and CDR2 as SMNVEV (reference sequence).

Sequenced material: PBMCs or T cells enriched from blood (not recorded which). The sequence derives from a young woman who had recovered from COVID-19. The V call is TRBV27, the J call TRBJ2-5; TRBD2 aligns across 7 bases. CDR3 bases: TGTGCCAGCAGCTTATATCAGGGAGGGGAGACCCAGTACTTC. Protein: CASSLYQGGETQYF.